This T cell receptor beta chain was captured by sequencing in a study of T cell repertoires in cytomegalovirus infection. Study summary: CMV epitopes in the study were HLA-C-restricted (recently identified) and HLA-B-restricted (well studied). Public TCR beta signatures indicated both CMV infection and matching HLA type. Notes on the study in general: CMV-specific TCR beta clonotypes restricted by HLA-C were the ones dominating the ex vivo response. Identification of carriers of CMV plus the relevant HLA was achieved through cumulative public TCR beta family frequency.

In this sample, this clonotype turned up once. Its antigen is still unknown. CDR1 SGDLS and CDR2 YYNGEE come from the germline V gene. The ends were cut back, 0 bases at V and 10 bases at J, with 8 bases in the middle. The CDR3 totals 13 residues. TCRdb passed the reads through MiXCR, listing each CDR3 protein once. The sample shows 450,000 to 600,000 distinct CDR3 sequences, 42% of them seen only once. This chain uses TRBV9 with TRBJ1-6; no definite D call. The material was cultured PBMCs, obtained from culture after CMV antigen stimulation. The source is a human donor in good health (CMV status not recorded). Some clones in this sample may be carry-over from other donors' samples. In DNA form, the CDR3 reads TGTGCCAGCAGCGTAGACGGATCCTCACCCCTCCACTTT. Translating gives CASSVDGSSPLHF.